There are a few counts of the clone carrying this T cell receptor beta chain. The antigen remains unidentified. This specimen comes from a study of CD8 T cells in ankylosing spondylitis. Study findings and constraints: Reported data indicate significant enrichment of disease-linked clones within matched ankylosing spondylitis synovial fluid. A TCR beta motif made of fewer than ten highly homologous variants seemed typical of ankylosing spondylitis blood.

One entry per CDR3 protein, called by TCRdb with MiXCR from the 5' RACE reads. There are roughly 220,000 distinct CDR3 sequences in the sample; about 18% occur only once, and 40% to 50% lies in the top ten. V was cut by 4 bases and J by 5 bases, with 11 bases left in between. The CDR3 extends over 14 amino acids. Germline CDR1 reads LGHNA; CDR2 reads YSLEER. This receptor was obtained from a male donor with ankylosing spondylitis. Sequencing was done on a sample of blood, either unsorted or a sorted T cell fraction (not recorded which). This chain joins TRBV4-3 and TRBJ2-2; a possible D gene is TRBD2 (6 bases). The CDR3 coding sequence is TGCGCCAGCAGCCGGGACTTGGGGACCGGGGAGCTGTTTTTT. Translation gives CASSRDLGTGELFF.